This TCR beta chain comes out of a study of response to subunit inactivated influenza vaccine (dated by TCRdb to 2016 to 2018). Regarding the study in general: The study used deep quantitative T cell receptor repertoire profiling to track responses to a trivalent subunit inactivated influenza vaccine. On the study overall, not on this receptor specifically: The authors proposed that each seasonal influenza vaccination may bring in only a limited number of new T cells.

Preparation of the library involved RT-PCR. Sequencing was performed on an Illumina HiSeq 2500. Using fastp trimming at Q25 and MiXCR clonotype assembly, TCRdb reanalyzed the public sequencing data and kept in-frame beta chains. Records with the same CDR3 protein are collapsed into one entry carrying the most frequent genes and DNA. For this sample the table gives about half a million distinct CDR3 sequences, of which about 25% were detected only once. The top ten clones comprise over 1.5% of the sample. There are a few counts of this clonotype. This receptor's antigen is unknown. Base qualities were left out, and no much larger clone turns up one base away. Counted from cysteine to phenylalanine, this CDR3 has 13 amino acids. Only CDR3 DNA remains: 39 bases, in frame from the first base. V lost 6 bases and J lost 4 bases; the stretch between them is 13 bases long. The germline V gene gives CDR1 as MNHNS and CDR2 as SASEGT.

Recombination connected TRBV6-1 to TRBJ2-7; no D gene is confidently identified. The sample was CD4+ T cells sorted from PBMCs, taken 5 days after vaccination. The TCR sequence derives from a man aged 45-65 years who received an inactivated influenza vaccine. Donor details come from another sample of the same person, matched by shared clones. CDR3 loop: CASRIGPEYEQYF. The DNA is as follows: TGTGCCAGCAGGATAGGACCGGAATACGAGCAGTACTTC.